This T cell receptor beta chain was captured by sequencing in a study of shared clonotypes between healthy human individuals. Regarding this clone: What it binds is not known.

CDR3 length: 15 residues. V was trimmed by 0 bases and J by 1 base, leaving 11 bases between them. Germline V gives CDR1 SGDLS, CDR2 YYNGEE. Clones were read by immunoSEQ multiplex PCR, and TCRdb kept only the in-frame ones, dropping some. Among 2 million to 2.5 million clones listed, roughly 92% were seen once. Study-wide points: An anticipated effect of sequencing depth on clonotype sharing among donors was recognized. Shared clonotypes across all four donors exceeded non-shared ones in generation probability.

The receptor was isolated from a man in his late teens or twenties in good health. Some clones in this sample may be carry-over from other donors' samples. The chain has TRBV9 and TRBJ2-7; D perhaps matches TRBD2 (6 bases). Sequenced material: naive CD4+ T cells from PBMCs. Subset: CD45RA+ positively selected. CDR3 nucleotides: TGTGCCAGCAGCGTAGTTAGCGGCCCTTCCTACGAGCAGTACTTC. It yields the protein CASSVVSGPSYEQYF.